The 29 T cell receptor beta chains below all came from one sample that was sequenced in a study of blood T cell repertoires in COVID-19. Some clones are missing from TCRdb's copy, which holds only in-frame ones; the method was immunoSEQ multiplex PCR. The sample holds 100,000 to 140,000 clones, about 90% seen once. Material: peripheral blood. The receptors were sampled from a woman under 40 with acute or convalescent COVID-19.

The chain recombines TRBV4-2 with TRBJ1-2; D might be TRBD1 (6 bases). CDR1 LGHNA and CDR2 YNFKEQ come from the germline V gene. Trimming pared 0 bases from V and 8 bases from J, leaving 16 bases between. The CDR3 is 15 amino acids. CDR3 sequence (DNA): TGTGCCAGCAGCCAAGACCGTCCAGGGGAAGGCGGCTACACCTTC. Its translation is CASSQDRPGEGGYTF.

The CDR3 DNA sequence: TGTGCCAGCAAGACTACACGGGAAACCCAGCATTTT. Translating it yields CASKTTRETQHF. The chain combines TRBV28 with TRBJ1-5, with no clear D. This CDR3 comprises 12 residues. Per germline, CDR1 MDHEN and CDR2 SYDVKM. Trimming cost V 7 bases and J 11 bases, with 15 bases left between them.

The rearrangement uses TRBV28 and TRBJ1-2, with 10 bases lining up with TRBD1. V gave up 6 bases and J gave up 0 bases; unmatched junction bases: 10. The CDR3 loop spans 17 amino acids. Germline CDR1 MDHEN, CDR2 SYDVKM. CDR3 nucleotide sequence: TGTGCCAGCAGGCAGGTGGGACAGGGGAGGGCTAACTATGGCTACACCTTC. Protein sequence: CASRQVGQGRANYGYTF.

The rearrangement joins TRBV7-2 to TRBJ2-7; TRBD1 aligns across 9 bases. The germline V gene has CDR1 SGHTA and CDR2 FQGNSA. The ends lost 1 base at V and 4 bases at J; junction bases unmatched: 8. The CDR3 consists of 16 residues. Here the CDR3 DNA reads TGTGCCAGCAGCTTAGGGAGGGGCGGGACAGGGTACGAGCAGTACTTC. Protein product: CASSLGRGGTGYEQYF.

The chain is built from TRBV2 and TRBJ2-1; unclear D gene. The V end was cut by 1 base, the J end by 6 bases, with 10 bases between. The germline V gene has CDR1 SNHLY and CDR2 FYNNEI. The CDR3 spans 14 residues. For the CDR3, the DNA is TGTGCCAGCAGTGAAGTTGGAGAGTCCAATGAGCAGTTCTTC. This gives the protein CASSEVGESNEQFF.

The genes are TRBV28 and TRBJ1-2; D is perhaps TRBD1 (5 bases). CDR1 and CDR2 from the germline V gene are MDHEN and SYDVKM. V was clipped by 5 bases and J by 8 bases, with 9 bases between them. The CDR3 runs to 11 residues. CDR3 bases: TGTGCCAGCAGTAGTGGGGCCGGCTACACCTTC. Protein product: CASSSGAGYTF.

This chain links TRBV5-4 with TRBJ2-7; a weak D match, TRBD2 (6 bases). Trimming removed 3 bases at V and 6 bases at J, with 19 bases between. There are 15 residues in the CDR3. Germline V gene data show CDR1 as SGHNT and CDR2 as YYREEE (reference sequence). CDR3 sequence (DNA): TGTGCCAGCAGCTCCGGGACTGAGTTTTTGGGCGAGCAGTACTTC. As protein: CASSSGTEFLGEQYF.

CDR3 protein: CASTRAGRTDTQYF. CDR3 in DNA: TGTGCCAGCACCAGGGCAGGGCGCACAGATACGCAGTATTTT. The V call is TRBV13, the J call TRBJ2-3, with a possible D match to TRBD1 (5 bases). The CDR3 is made up of 14 amino acids. Trimming cost V 7 bases and J 1 base, with 12 bases left between them. Looked up from germline, CDR1 is PRHDT and CDR2 is FYEKMQ (reference sequence).

This clone has just one count. The chain links TRBV19 to TRBJ1-5, with no clear D. Germline V gives CDR1 LNHDA, CDR2 SQIVND (reference sequence). This CDR3 region has 14 residues. Trimming cost V 1 base and J 4 bases, with 8 bases left between them. This chain's CDR3 is CASSIATANQPQHF. The CDR3 nucleotides read TGTGCCAGTAGTATAGCCACAGCAAATCAGCCCCAGCATTTT.

This chain connects TRBV6-2 or TRBV6-3 to TRBJ1-2, with a weak D call TRBD1 (5 bases). From germline, CDR1 is MNHEY and CDR2 SVGEGT. V was pared by 6 bases and J by 0 bases, with 11 bases between. The CDR3 has 14 amino acids. In DNA, the CDR3 is TGTGCCAGCAGCCCGTTCAGGGCTAACTATGGCTACACCTTC. The encoded protein is CASSPFRANYGYTF.

V and J are TRBV5-1 and TRBJ1-5; 7 bases match TRBD1. This CDR3 contains 15 residues. V dropped 4 bases and J dropped 6; count of bases not matched to a gene: 10. CDR1 SGHRS and CDR2 YFSETQ come from the germline V gene. CDR3 sequence reads: CASSRTDRATQPQHF. CDR3 bases: TGCGCCAGCAGCCGTACCGACAGGGCTACTCAGCCCCAGCATTTT.

This clone was detected a few times. The rearrangement uses TRBV24-1 and TRBJ1-2; 7 positions agree with TRBD1. CDR3 length equals 15 residues. Trimming removed 4 bases from V and 3 bases from J; junction bases left unmatched: 7. The germline gives CDR1 KGHDR, CDR2 SFDVKD. This chain's CDR3 is CATSESGQSYYGYTF. The CDR3 region has the DNA TGTGCCACCAGTGAATCGGGACAGTCCTACTATGGCTACACCTTC.

The chain joins TRBV4-3 to TRBJ1-1; TRBD1 is a possible D gene (6 bases). This CDR3 has 17 residues. Germline V gene sequence: CDR1 LGHNA, CDR2 YSLEER. V lost 2 bases, J lost 1 base, and 17 bases lay in between. The CDR3 DNA sequence: TGCGCCAGCAGCCAAACCAACAGGGAACCTAAGAACACTGAAGCTTTCTTT. Residues: CASSQTNREPKNTEAFF.

The chain joins TRBV6-5 to TRBJ1-2, with a tentative D call TRBD1 (5 bases). CDR1 and CDR2 (germline): MNHEY, SVGAGI. This CDR3 contains 14 residues. V gave up 0 bases and J gave up 5 bases, with 10 bases separating them. The chain's CDR3 is CASSYSQGNYGYTF. CDR3 DNA: TGTGCCAGCAGTTACTCGCAGGGAAATTATGGCTACACCTTC.

This chain links TRBV19 with TRBJ2-1, with D perhaps TRBD1 (6 bases). CDR1 and CDR2 from the germline V gene are LNHDA and SQIVND (reference sequence). This CDR3 region has 15 residues. Trimming stripped 0 bases from V and 3 bases from J, with 9 bases between. The CDR3 loop reads CASSIEGAGYNEQFF. The CDR3 DNA is TGTGCCAGTAGTATAGAGGGGGCCGGCTACAATGAGCAGTTCTTC.

This chain connects TRBV11-1 to TRBJ2-5; 9 bases line up with TRBD2. Germline V gene lookup returns CDR1 SGHAT and CDR2 FQDESV (reference sequence). This CDR3 is built from 16 residues. The V gene end was trimmed by 8 bases and the J gene end by 2 bases; junction bases not matched to a gene: 12. The CDR3 sequence is CASGGRSGGNQETQYF. In DNA form, the CDR3 reads TGTGCCAGCGGTGGTCGTAGCGGGGGTAATCAAGAGACCCAGTACTTC.

V usage is TRBV12-1 and J usage is TRBJ1-5; TRBD1 reflects the table's D call only, with no check against the DNA. TRBV12-1 is a listed pseudogene. The CDR3 has 16 residues. CDR3 sequence: CASSSNPGTGRQPQHF. In DNA form, the CDR3 reads TGTGCCAGCAGCTCTAACCCCGGGACAGGGAGGCAGCCCCAGCATTTT.

This sequence joins TRBV7-2 and TRBJ2-5; 10 positions match TRBD1. J gave up 6 bases and V 3 bases, and 4 bases lay outside the gene matches. The CDR3 extends over 14 amino acids. Germline V CDR1 and CDR2: SGHTA, FQGNSA. Here the CDR3 reads CASSFPGQGKTQYF. The DNA for the CDR3 is TGTGCCAGCAGCTTTCCGGGACAGGGGAAGACCCAGTACTTC.

The V and J genes are TRBV5-4 and TRBJ1-1; D is unresolved. This CDR3 contains 14 residues. CDR1 and CDR2 (germline): SGHNT, YYREEE (reference sequence). Deletions cut 1 base from V and 0 bases from J, with 7 bases between. CDR3 bases: TGTGCCAGCAGCTTGTTTGCAGTGAACACTGAAGCTTTCTTT. Translation gives CASSLFAVNTEAFF.

This chain joins TRBV24-1 and TRBJ2-5; 8 nucleotides line up with TRBD1. V was clipped by 3 bases and J by 4 bases; unmatched bases: 12. The CDR3 consists of 17 residues. CDR1 is KGHDR and CDR2 is SFDVKD in the germline V gene. The DNA for the CDR3 is TGTGCCACCAGTGATCCCCCGAGGACAGGGATGGGAGAGACCCAGTACTTC. Protein product: CATSDPPRTGMGETQYF.

This sequence joins TRBV11-2 and TRBJ2-7, with D possibly TRBD2 on 6 matching bases. Trimming shortened V by 1 base and J by 3 bases, and 13 bases separated the two germline ends. Germline V CDR1 and CDR2: SGHAT, FQNNGV. CDR3 size: 15 residues. CDR3 protein: CASSLGGTPNYEQYF. As DNA, the CDR3 is TGTGCCAGCAGCTTAGGGGGGACTCCAAACTACGAGCAGTACTTC. The full variable domain, in which reference TRBV11-2 and TRBJ2-7 provide the parts outside the CDR3, is EAGVAQSPRYKIIEKRQSVAFWCNPISGHATLYWYQQILGQGPKLLIQFQNNGVVDDSQLPKDRFSAERLKGVDSTLKIQPAKLEDSAVYLCASSLGGTPNYEQYFGPGTRLTVT.

This clone has just one count. The chain has TRBV30 and TRBJ2-2; D is undetermined. The germline V gene has CDR1 GTSNPN and CDR2 SVGIG (reference sequence). V lost 0 bases and J 8 bases, leaving 7 bases between the germline ends. CDR3 length: 12 amino acids. The chain's CDR3 is CAWSVRRGELFF. CDR3 in DNA: TGTGCCTGGAGTGTAAGGCGGGGGGAGCTGTTTTTT.

The chain recombines TRBV14 with TRBJ2-7; the D is unclear. Looked up from germline, CDR1 is SGHDN and CDR2 is FVKESK. The ends were cut back, 1 base at V and 0 bases at J, with 7 bases in the middle. The CDR3 is 14 residues long. CDR3 DNA sequence: TGTGCCAGCAGCCAAGGTATCCCCTCCTACGAGCAGTACTTC. This codes for CASSQGIPSYEQYF.

The genes are TRBV12-3 or TRBV12-4 and TRBJ2-7; the D is unclear. V lost 3 bases and J lost 6, with 12 bases in between. The CDR3 extends over 13 amino acids. The CDR3 DNA reads TGTGCCAGCAGTTTTGGTGAGGAATCCGAGCAGTACTTC. Translated, it gives CASSFGEESEQYF.

This rearrangement joins TRBV11-2 to TRBJ2-7; D call uncertain. The V gene's germline CDR1 is SGHAT and CDR2 FQNNGV. V lost 7 bases to trimming and J lost 2 bases, with 6 bases between them. This CDR3 region has 11 residues. The CDR3 DNA follows: TGTGCCAGCACGCGAGCCTACGAGCAGTACTTC. This gives the protein CASTRAYEQYF. Combining the CDR3 with reference TRBV11-2 and TRBJ2-7 gives the whole variable domain EAGVAQSPRYKIIEKRQSVAFWCNPISGHATLYWYQQILGQGPKLLIQFQNNGVVDDSQLPKDRFSAERLKGVDSTLKIQPAKLEDSAVYLCASTRAYEQYFGPGTRLTVT.

This chain connects TRBV20-1 to TRBJ2-1, with 9 bases identical to TRBD2. The CDR3 extends over 15 amino acids. Germline V gene sequence: CDR1 DFQATT, CDR2 SNEGSKA (reference sequence). With 3 bases clipped from V and 10 bases from J, the junction kept 13 bases outside the gene matches. Here the CDR3 reads CSASLAGPWYREQFF. Here the CDR3 DNA reads TGCAGTGCTAGTCTAGCGGGGCCCTGGTATCGAGAGCAGTTCTTC.

This clone showed up just a few times. V usage is TRBV28 and J usage is TRBJ1-4, with 8 positions matching TRBD1. Germline CDR1 MDHEN, CDR2 SYDVKM. CDR3 length equals 15 residues. Trimming removed 5 bases from V and 7 bases from J; junction bases left unmatched: 9. The CDR3 DNA reads TGTGCCAGCAGTGGAGTACAGGGGGAAGGTGAAAAACTGTTTTTT. It translates to CASSGVQGEGEKLFF.

V and J are TRBV7-2 and TRBJ2-7, with TRBD2 matching 9 bases. CDR1 and CDR2 (germline): SGHTA, FQGNSA. The length of the CDR3 is 13 residues. After removal of 8 bases from V and 2 bases from J, the junction contained 4 bases not matched to a gene. The CDR3 loop reads CASGIAGAYEQYF. CDR3 coding DNA: TGTGCCAGCGGAATAGCGGGAGCCTACGAGCAGTACTTC. The variable domain in full, with the rest retrieved from reference TRBV7-2 and TRBJ2-7, is GAGVSQSPSNKVTEKGKDVELRCDPISGHTALYWYRQSLGQGLEFLIYFQGNSAPDKSGLPSDRFSAERTGGSVSTLTIQRTQQEDSAVYLCASGIAGAYEQYFGPGTRLTVT.

This clone was seen just once. The chain uses TRBV4-2 and TRBJ1-5, with 9 bases that match TRBD1. The CDR3 loop spans 14 amino acids. In germline, CDR1 is LGHNA, CDR2 YNFKEQ. J lost 9 bases, V lost 0 bases, and 3 bases had no gene match. The CDR3 DNA follows: TGTGCCAGCAGCCAAGAGGGGACAGGGTTGCCCCAGCATTTT. Its translation is CASSQEGTGLPQHF.